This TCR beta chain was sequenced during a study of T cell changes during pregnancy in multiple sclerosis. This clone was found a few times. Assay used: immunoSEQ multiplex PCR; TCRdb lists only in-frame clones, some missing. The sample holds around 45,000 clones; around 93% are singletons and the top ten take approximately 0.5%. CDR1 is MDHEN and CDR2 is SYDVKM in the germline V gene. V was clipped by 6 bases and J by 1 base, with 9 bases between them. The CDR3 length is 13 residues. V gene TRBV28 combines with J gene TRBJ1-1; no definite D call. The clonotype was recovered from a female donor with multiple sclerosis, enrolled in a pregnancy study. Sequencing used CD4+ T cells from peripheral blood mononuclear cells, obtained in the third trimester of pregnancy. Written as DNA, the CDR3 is TGTGCCAGCAGATTACGGGGGAACACTGAAGCTTTCTTT. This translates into CASRLRGNTEAFF.